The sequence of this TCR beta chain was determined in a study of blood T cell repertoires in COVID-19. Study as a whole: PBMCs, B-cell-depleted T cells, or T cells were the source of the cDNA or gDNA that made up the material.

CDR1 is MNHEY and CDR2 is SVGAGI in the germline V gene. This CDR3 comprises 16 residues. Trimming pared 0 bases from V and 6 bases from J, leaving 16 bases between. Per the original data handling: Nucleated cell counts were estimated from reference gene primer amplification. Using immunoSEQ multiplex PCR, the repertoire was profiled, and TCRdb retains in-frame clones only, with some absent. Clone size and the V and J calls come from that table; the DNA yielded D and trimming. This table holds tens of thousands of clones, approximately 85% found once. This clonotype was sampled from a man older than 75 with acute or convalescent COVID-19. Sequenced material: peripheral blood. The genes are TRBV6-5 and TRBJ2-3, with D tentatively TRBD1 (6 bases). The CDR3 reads CASSYSSQGFLDTQYF. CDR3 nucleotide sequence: TGTGCCAGCAGTTACTCATCACAGGGATTCTTGGATACGCAGTATTTT.